This T cell receptor (beta chain) was captured by sequencing in a study of naive and memory T cell subsets. The beta constant-region primer was an equimolar mix of two oligonucleotides covering TRBC1 and TRBC2. Ligated cDNA was amplified by four rounds of PCR with nested alpha and beta constant-region primers and SP2. From the UMI-ligation and nested PCR reads, TCRdb called clonotypes with MiXCR, one entry per CDR3 protein. Among over 90,000 distinct CDR3 sequences listed, approximately 10% were seen once. The study's findings and limits: A few larger clonotypes appeared in naive repertoires, especially CD8, possibly memory cells re-expressing CD45RA.

CDR1 DFQATT and CDR2 SNEGSKA come from the germline V gene (reference sequence). Trimming took off 0 bases at V and 2 bases at J, with 14 bases between the two ends. This CDR3 is 16 amino acids long. From the second PCR step, alpha and beta chains were amplified apart. This clonotype was recorded at least ten times. Its antigen is unidentified. The V gene is TRBV20-1, the J gene TRBJ2-1; D gene ambiguous. Sequencing input: naive CD4+ T cells from blood. The origin of this receptor is a human donor in good health. The CDR3 loop is CSARDRRGTPYNEQFF. The CDR3 DNA reads as TGCAGTGCTAGAGATCGGCGAGGAACGCCCTACAATGAGCAGTTCTTC.